This section outlines one T cell receptor (beta chain) sequence together with its context. The data originate from a study of early T cells in non-severe SARS-CoV-2 infection. Overall study: Unsorted whole blood bulk RNA was sequenced, with unpaired chains.

The CDR3 has 17 residues. V lost 6 bases and J lost 1; bases outside the gene matches: 11. Individual cDNA molecules carried attached unique molecular identifiers. Using its own MiXCR run on the 5' RACE reads, TCRdb lists one record per CDR3 protein. The repertoire holds over 75,000 distinct CDR3 sequences, under 15% seen once, with less than 7% in the top ten. This receptor was taken from an adult who was a healthcare worker with PCR-confirmed SARS-CoV-2 infection or an uninfected control (not recorded which). The chain has TRBV12-3 or TRBV12-4 and TRBJ1-1, with 10 bases that match TRBD1. Sequencing was done on a sample of whole blood. CDR3 DNA: TGTGCCAGCAGCTACCCCGGGACAGGGGACCCGAACACTGAAGCTTTCTTT. Translated: CASSYPGTGDPNTEAFF.